This T cell receptor (beta chain) came from a study of blood T cell repertoires in COVID-19. Study-level information: T cells, B-cell-depleted T cells, or PBMCs provided the cDNA or gDNA that served as material.

Under the authors' procedure: Reference gene primer amplification yielded estimated nucleated cell counts. Using immunoSEQ multiplex PCR, the repertoire was profiled, and TCRdb retains in-frame clones only, with some absent. The D gene and trimming were derived from the DNA, and the V and J assignments and clone size from that table. The sample contains 150,000 to 200,000 clones, 86% of which appear only once. This clone was seen once. The CDR3 sequence is 16 residues long. J gave up 5 bases and V 0 bases, and 9 bases lay outside the gene matches. CDR1 is MNHEY and CDR2 is SMNVEV in the germline V gene (reference sequence).

J is TRBJ2-5 and V is TRBV27, with 7 bases aligning to TRBD2. The sample consisted of peripheral blood. The TCR originated in an elderly woman in a cohort sampled during active or convalescent COVID-19. CDR3 amino acids: CASSLSLAVEMETQYF. CDR3 nucleotide sequence: TGTGCCAGCAGTTTATCGCTAGCGGTGGAGATGGAGACCCAGTACTTC.